This T cell receptor beta chain was recovered during a study of neurological immune-mediated disorders (dated by TCRdb to between 2018 and 2021). Study-wide context: Of the approximately 34 multiple sclerosis patients, around 30 had relapsing-remitting MS and 3 had secondary progressive MS. The approximately 96 TCR-beta libraries covered PBMC samples along with longitudinal samples, technical triplicates, and paired sorted CD4+ and CD8+ T-cell subsets. The cohort comprised roughly 70 subjects: some 15 HAM/TSP patients, approximately 34 multiple sclerosis patients and 20 or so healthy controls. Using UMI-based sequencing, the study compared peripheral blood TCR-beta repertoires from patients with HTLV-I-associated myelopathy (HAM/TSP), patients with multiple sclerosis, and healthy controls. Overall results and qualifications from the work: In a phylogenetic analysis, the repertoires of 18 out of 34 MS patients fell into a single cluster of related CDR3 sequences, pointing to a possible signature at the repertoire level. TCR clonal expansion was highest in HAM/TSP patients and lowest in MS patients, with MS patients falling below even healthy controls. Across subjects, expanded clones never shared an identical CDR3 amino acid sequence, which suggests that the TCR-beta repertoires in every group were private. The MS cluster showed no association with clinical or MRI features, and the authors stated that larger cohorts are needed.

This clonotype was counted ten times or more. Its cognate antigen has yet to be identified. One base away there is no much larger clone; base qualities are not given. After removal of 6 bases from V and 5 bases from J, the junction retains 2 bases not matched to a gene. Including cysteine and phenylalanine, the CDR3 has 13 amino acids. The sequence is cut down to CDR3 DNA, 39 bases in frame from base 1. For unsorted PBMC libraries, 2 million PBMCs were used after storage in RNAlater at -80 degrees C until RNA extraction. The multiple sclerosis patients were enrolled in a US clinical protocol that evaluated disease progression with magnetic resonance imaging. Peripheral blood was subjected to Ficoll-Hypaque density gradient centrifugation to isolate PBMCs, which were then cryopreserved in liquid nitrogen. To synthesize cDNA, template-switch 5'RACE was performed with a primer carrying a 10-nucleotide random unique molecular identifier so that each TCR transcript was tagged. Over 180 million TCR-beta sequences, covering 15-18 subjects, were produced in each sequencing run. The RNeasy kit was used for extraction of total RNA. Using the KAPA Real-time Library Amplification kit, TCR-beta VDJ regions were amplified with primers for the TCR constant region and the 5'RACE anchor. Sample indexes and Illumina adaptors were added in a first PCR, and a second PCR then increased library yield. After Ampure bead purification, the roughly 650 bp TCR product was size-selected on a 2% E-gel SizeSelection system. Before pooling, library quality was checked on a Bioanalyzer, concentration was measured with Qubit, and libraries were quantified with the Kapa Library Quantification kit. An Illumina HiSeq 2500 was used to sequence the libraries paired-end at 2 x 150 bp. To increase sequence diversity, about 23-30% phiX was spiked into each library pool. For the original study's pipeline: The UMI-based MiGEC pipeline processed quality-filtered reads and removed over 80% of raw TCR sequences during error correction. IMGT germline references were used for aligning VDJ genes, and each clonotype was defined as a unique CDR3 amino acid sequence together with its V-J genes. VDJtools evaluated clonal expansion, Shannon diversity and CDR3 relatedness (CalcPairwiseDistances, ClusterSamples); CLCbio workbench built phylogenetic trees. A clone was classed as expanded if it had 8 or more unique UMIs, a cutoff based on coefficient-of-variation modelling across technical triplicates. TCRdb trimmed public reads at Q25 via fastp, called clones via MiXCR and kept in-frame beta chains. Rows matching on CDR3 protein sequence are summarized as one entry with the most common DNA and genes. The V and J calls were not made by the authors but by TCRdb's processing. A total of just under 60,000 distinct CDR3 sequences appear in this sample, roughly 3.2% of them only once. The ten largest clones add up to about 3% of the sample.

The source material was PBMCs. The TCR sequence derives from a woman aged 25 to 45 with multiple sclerosis. The sequence is built from TRBV12-3 or TRBV12-4 and TRBJ1-5, with TRBD1 identical over 9 junction bases. The CDR3 protein is CASRWTGDQPQHF. The DNA is TGTGCCAGCAGATGGACAGGGGATCAGCCCCAGCATTTT.